This is a list of T cell receptor beta chains from one sample in a study of STAT5B mutations in CD4+ large granular lymphocyte leukemia. The method was immunoSEQ multiplex PCR; TCRdb's version includes in-frame clones alone and lacks a portion of them. The sample has about 30,000 clones, 75% to 85% seen once. Sequencing was done on a sample of CD4+ T cells from blood buffy coats. These receptors all come from a human donor in good health. The conserved cysteine and the conserved F or W are not part of the CDR3 here.

v_call	cdr3_aa
TRBV7-8	ASIGGFANTGELF
TRBV5-1	ASSLELAGNTGELF
TRBV6-8	ASTLRDSAYEQY
TRBV2	ASSVGRDTQY
TRBV19	ASQPPKREQY
TRBV19	ASSMLVAEKLF
TRBV14	ASRFDRSGELF
TRBV10-3	AISSTGKGTEAF
TRBV9	ASSPRTGMRGANTEAF
TRBV7-8	ASSPAGQVSNQPQH
TRBV28	ASWGLVGTGELF
TRBV18	ASSPGTVYEQY
TRBV29-1	SAWGPGQGSYEQY
TRBV7-9	ASSSSGGKTKNIQY
TRBV21-1	ASSKRQAMRLARTYEQY
TRBV2	ATRQGKGTGELF
TRBV5-8	ASSYGLAGGLETQY
TRBV5-1	ASSLTVHSSYEQY
TRBV10-2	ASREANTEAF
TRBV7-2	ASSPSWGDHYTEAF
TRBV4-3	ASSQELSGRVSAKNIQY
TRBV7-2	ASSVGAGNTEAF
TRBV5-6	ASSLFTGANTEAF
TRBV6-4	ASSDSGYGYT
TRBV5-1	ASSSLGGQPYEQY
TRBV5-1	ASSSPSAGGPTTEAF
TRBV28	ASRGPYEQY
TRBV6-6	ASSTHSYEQY
TRBV14	ASSQVPTNTGELF
TRBV5-5	ASSLAAHYGYT
TRBV11-2	ASSSRQGIGEQY
TRBV6-5	ASSYLGGNEQF
TRBV7-3	ASSPGQGTNTGELF
TRBV19	ASSSRQGSRAKNIQY
TRBV9	ASSVGGLGVNAF
TRBV28	ASSSSGQGDYEQY